These 25 T cell receptor beta chains were all obtained from the same sample, sequenced in a study of CD8 T cells in Susac syndrome (dated by TCRdb to between 2019 and 2020). Library prep was done by the immunoSEQ multiplex PCR assay. RNA was extracted using the RNeasy kit, and roughly 0.5 to 1 ug of the RNA was reverse transcribed with random hexamers. TCRdb redid the processing of the public reads, applying fastp at Q25 and MiXCR, and retained in-frame beta chains. Duplicate CDR3 protein sequences are folded into a single record with the most common DNA and genes. The sample has 400,000 to 550,000 distinct CDR3 sequences on record, around 85% of them singletons. The ten top clones hold about 0.12% of the sample. Sequenced sample: CD8+ T cells from PBMCs. All receptors come from a human donor with multiple sclerosis.

The chain recombines TRBV27 with TRBJ1-5; TRBD1 might be the D (5 bases). The CDR3 runs 15 residues. Between the trimmed V and J ends, which lost 5 bases and 3 bases, there was a span of 14 bases. Germline V gene lookup returns CDR1 MNHEY and CDR2 SMNVEV (reference sequence). CDR3 nucleotides: TGTGCCAGCAGTGTGACAGTAGACTCCAATCAGCCCCAGCATTTT. Its protein is CASSVTVDSNQPQHF.

V gene TRBV27 combines with J gene TRBJ2-5; D might be TRBD1 (6 bases). The germline V gene has CDR1 MNHEY and CDR2 SMNVEV (reference sequence). Trimming removed 5 bases from V and 9 bases from J, with 16 bases in between. The CDR3 extends over 13 amino acids. CDR3 nucleotides: TGTGCCAGCAGTCCCCTGACCAGGGGTCCCCAGTACTTC. This gives the protein CASSPLTRGPQYF.

The chain is built from TRBV20-1 and TRBJ2-7; possibly TRBD1 or TRBD2 for D (5 bases each). The germline V and J ends were trimmed by 1 base and 2 bases, with 6 bases remaining between them. Germline assignment: CDR1 DFQATT and CDR2 SNEGSKA (reference sequence). The CDR3 runs 12 residues. CDR3 DNA: TGCAGTGCTAGAGGGGGACCCTACGAGCAGTACTTC. It translates to CSARGGPYEQYF.

This chain links TRBV6-6 with TRBJ2-3; the D is unclear. CDR3 length equals 14 residues. The V gene's germline CDR1 is MNHNY and CDR2 SVGAGI (reference sequence). V dropped 5 bases and J dropped 1 base, with 10 bases sitting between them. CDR3 sequence reads: CASSPRLGTDTQYF. Here the CDR3 DNA reads TGTGCCAGCAGTCCCCGACTCGGCACAGATACGCAGTATTTT.

About this clonotype itself: One end of the junction is discordant with germline, which a read error may explain. The rearrangement links TRBV20-1 to TRBJ1-1; TRBD1 matches at 11 bases. The length of the CDR3 is 19 residues. Germline CDR1 reads DFQATT; CDR2 reads SNEGSKA (reference sequence). The CDR3 nucleotides read TGCAGTGCTAGAGCAATTATAGGACAGGGGGCTCTCCTGAACCCTGAAGCTTTCTTT. Translation: CSARAIIGQGALLNPEAFF.

The table lists this clonotype with a few counts. This chain connects TRBV6-5 to TRBJ1-1; D ambiguous. Germline CDR1 is MNHEY and CDR2 is SVGAGI. Trimming took 7 bases from V and 4 from J, leaving 7 bases between them. This CDR3 is 11 amino acids long. CDR3 loop: CASIQSTEAFF. CDR3 bases: TGTGCCAGCATACAGAGCACTGAAGCTTTCTTT.

J is TRBJ1-2 and V is TRBV5-4; D gene uncertain. Germline values: CDR1 SGHNT, CDR2 YYREEE (reference sequence). V dropped 0 bases and J dropped 2 bases, with 11 bases sitting between them. There are 15 residues in the CDR3. In DNA form, the CDR3 reads TGTGCCAGCAGCTTGGGAGGATTGATAAACTATGGCTACACCTTC. It encodes CASSLGGLINYGYTF.

This chain links TRBV27 with TRBJ2-3, with D hard to call. This CDR3 region has 13 residues. The V end was cut by 3 bases, the J end by 5 bases, with 9 bases between. CDR1 MNHEY and CDR2 SMNVEV come from the germline V gene (reference sequence). The CDR3 DNA reads TGTGCCAGCAGTTTTTCAGCTTTAGATACGCAGTATTTT. It translates to CASSFSALDTQYF.

Details on this clonotype: Sequence at one end of the junction differs from germline and may be a read error. The chain joins TRBV6-5 to TRBJ1-1; D is unresolved. The CDR3 extends over 14 amino acids. Germline V CDR1 and CDR2: MNHEY, SVGAGI. The CDR3 loop is CASSYSPGNTEVFF. The DNA for the CDR3 is TGTGCCAGCAGTTACAGCCCGGGGAACACTGAAGTTTTCTTT.

The chain uses TRBV28 and TRBJ1-5, with TRBD1 matching 11 bases. The V gene's germline CDR1 is MDHEN and CDR2 SYDVKM. The CDR3 spans 15 residues. The J segment lost 5 bases and the V segment lost 6 bases, leaving 6 bases of the junction unmatched. CDR3 nucleotide sequence: TGTGCCAGCAGCTGGGACAGGGGGTCGGATCAGCCCCAGCATTTT. Residues: CASSWDRGSDQPQHF.

The chain couples TRBV12-3 or TRBV12-4 to TRBJ2-2; the match to TRBD1 covers 7 bases. This CDR3 has 15 amino acids. Trimming took 7 bases from V and 2 from J; bases not matched to a gene: 7. This chain's CDR3 is CASIPTGLNTGELFF. CDR3 coding DNA: TGTGCCAGCATCCCGACAGGGCTTAACACCGGGGAGCTGTTTTTT.

As DNA, the CDR3 is TGCGCCAGCAGCTTGGGGACTAGCGGGAGTGAAAGTTACGAGCAGTACTTC. Its translation: CASSLGTSGSESYEQYF. V usage is TRBV5-1 and J usage is TRBJ2-7, with 13 bases identical to TRBD2. The CDR3 is 17 residues long. CDR1 is SGHRS and CDR2 is YFSETQ in the germline V gene. Germline trimming cut 0 bases from V and 4 bases from J; bases unmatched to any gene: 7. Looking up the rest from reference TRBV5-1 and TRBJ2-7 gives the full variable domain: KAGVTQTPRYLIKTRGQQVTLSCSPISGHRSVSWYQQTPGQGLQFLFEYFSETQRNKGNFPGRFSGRQFSNSRSEMNVSTLELGDSALYLCASSLGTSGSESYEQYFGPGTRLTVT.

This chain connects TRBV11-2 to TRBJ1-2; the D is unclear. V gave up 5 bases and J gave up 6 bases, with 13 bases separating them. Germline V gene sequence: CDR1 SGHAT, CDR2 FQNNGV. The CDR3 contains 13 residues. In DNA, the CDR3 is TGTGCCAGCAGCCTACTGGGGAGCAATGGCTACACCTTC. This translates into CASSLLGSNGYTF.

The chain carries TRBV24-1 and TRBJ1-1; a weak D match, TRBD1 (5 bases). This CDR3 has 14 residues. Germline loops: CDR1 KGHDR, CDR2 SFDVKD. V was shortened by 5 bases and J by 8 bases, with 17 bases between the two germline ends. CDR3 sequence reads: CATSVRQLMREAFF. The CDR3 region has the DNA TGTGCCACCAGTGTTCGACAGCTGATGCGCGAAGCTTTCTTT.

The rearrangement links TRBV2 to TRBJ2-3; D remains unclear. V lost 5 bases and J lost 2, with 17 bases in between. Germline CDR1 SNHLY, CDR2 FYNNEI. This CDR3 has 16 amino acids. CDR3 protein: CASSFRVDGPTDTQYF. CDR3 coding DNA: TGTGCCAGCAGTTTCCGAGTCGACGGACCCACAGATACGCAGTATTTT. Supplemented by reference TRBV2 and TRBJ2-3, the full variable domain reads EPEVTQTPSHQVTQMGQEVILRCVPISNHLYFYWYRQILGQKVEFLVSFYNNEISEKSEIFDDQFSVERPDGSNFTLKIRSTKLEDSAMYFCASSFRVDGPTDTQYFGPGTRLTVL.

This clonotype has only one observation. This rearrangement joins TRBV7-9 to TRBJ2-3; 12 nucleotides match TRBD2. CDR3 length: 16 residues. V lost 6 bases to trimming and J lost 0 bases; unmatched junction nucleotides: 4. Looked up from germline, CDR1 is SEHNR and CDR2 is FQNEAQ (reference sequence). For the CDR3, the DNA is TGTGCCAGCAGACCAACTAGCGGGGGGAGCACAGATACGCAGTATTTT. Translating gives CASRPTSGGSTDTQYF.

The chain recombines TRBV6-1 with TRBJ2-7; possible D gene TRBD1, 5 bases. V lost 5 bases and J 4 bases, leaving 15 bases between the germline ends. The length of the CDR3 is 14 residues. Germline CDR1 MNHNS, CDR2 SASEGT. The DNA of the CDR3 is TGTGCCAGCAGTATGACAGATCTTCTTTACGAGCAGTACTTC. Residues: CASSMTDLLYEQYF.

The chain is built from TRBV19 and TRBJ1-1; D is unresolved. CDR1 and CDR2 from the germline V gene are LNHDA and SQIVND (reference sequence). The length of the CDR3 is 13 residues. Trimming cost V 2 bases and J 1 base, with 5 bases left between them. CDR3 in amino acids: CASSIPQNTEAFF. In DNA, the CDR3 is TGTGCCAGTAGTATACCCCAGAACACTGAAGCTTTCTTT. Drawing the rest from reference TRBV19 and TRBJ1-1, the complete variable domain is DGGITQSPKYLFRKEGQNVTLSCEQNLNHDAMYWYRQDPGQGLRLIYYSQIVNDFQKGDIAEGYSVSREKKESFPLTVTSAQKNPTAFYLCASSIPQNTEAFFGQGTRLTVV.

The chain carries TRBV5-4 and TRBJ2-4; the match to TRBD1 covers 9 bases. This CDR3 spans 16 amino acids. V shed 0 bases, J shed 1 base, and the junction held 2 bases outside the gene matches. In germline, CDR1 is SGHNT, CDR2 YYREEE (reference sequence). The DNA for the CDR3 is TGTGCCAGCAGCTTGGAACAGGGGGCCGCCAAAAACATTCAGTACTTC. Its protein product is CASSLEQGAAKNIQYF.

V and J are TRBV30 and TRBJ2-1; no clear D gene. V gave up 0 bases and J gave up 7 bases, with 16 bases separating them. Germline V gene sequence: CDR1 GTSNPN, CDR2 SVGIG (reference sequence). The CDR3 runs to 15 residues. In nucleotides, the CDR3 is TGTGCCTGGAGTGTGGTTTCAGATTTGACTAATGAGCAGTTCTTC. This gives the protein CAWSVVSDLTNEQFF.

The rearrangement uses TRBV29-1 and TRBJ2-1; possible D gene TRBD2, 6 bases. V shed 0 bases and J shed 6 bases, with 12 bases lying between them. The CDR3 totals 14 residues. Germline CDR1 reads SQVTM; CDR2 reads ANQGSEA. The CDR3 nucleotides read TGCAGCGTTGAAGATAAGGACTACCCCAATGAGCAGTTCTTC. It specifies CSVEDKDYPNEQFF.

The rearrangement joins TRBV4-1 to TRBJ2-3; D unresolved. V lost 0 bases and J lost 1, with 20 bases in between. CDR3 length equals 19 residues. Germline assignment: CDR1 MGHRA and CDR2 YSYEKL. The CDR3 is CASSQDLVGPPTRTDTQYF. Written as DNA, the CDR3 is TGCGCCAGCAGCCAAGATCTTGTTGGGCCCCCAACACGCACAGATACGCAGTATTTT.

The CDR3 protein is CASNIGAGQPQHF. DNA for the CDR3: TGTGCCAGTAATATCGGGGCGGGTCAGCCCCAGCATTTT. J is TRBJ1-5 and V is TRBV19; the D gene is possibly TRBD1 (5 bases). This CDR3 is 13 amino acids long. The V gene's germline CDR1 is LNHDA and CDR2 SQIVND (reference sequence). Trimming pared 7 bases from V and 6 bases from J, leaving 13 bases between.

The rearrangement joins TRBV18 to TRBJ1-2; D unclear. Looked up from germline, CDR1 is KGHSH and CDR2 is LQKENI. The germline V and J ends were trimmed by 0 bases and 3 bases, with 26 bases remaining between them. This CDR3 is 20 amino acids long. The CDR3 here is CASSPPLGFFGTYPHYGYTF. CDR3 bases: TGTGCCAGCTCACCACCGCTCGGTTTCTTTGGAACTTATCCCCACTATGGCTACACCTTC. The entire variable domain, with the rest obtained from reference TRBV18 and TRBJ1-2, is as follows: NAGVMQNPRHLVRRRGQEARLRCSPMKGHSHVYWYRQLPEEGLKFMVYLQKENIIDESGMPKERFSAEFPKEGPSILRIQQVVRGDSAAYFCASSPPLGFFGTYPHYGYTFGSGTRLTVV.

J is TRBJ2-1 and V is TRBV5-4, with 12 bases matching TRBD2. Germline assignment: CDR1 SGHNT and CDR2 YYREEE (reference sequence). V shed 4 bases and J 5 bases; nucleotides not matched to a gene: 7. The length of the CDR3 is 16 residues. The CDR3 region has the DNA TGTGCCAGCAGCGAAGGACTAGCGGGGCTTAACAATGAGCAGTTCTTC. Translating gives CASSEGLAGLNNEQFF.